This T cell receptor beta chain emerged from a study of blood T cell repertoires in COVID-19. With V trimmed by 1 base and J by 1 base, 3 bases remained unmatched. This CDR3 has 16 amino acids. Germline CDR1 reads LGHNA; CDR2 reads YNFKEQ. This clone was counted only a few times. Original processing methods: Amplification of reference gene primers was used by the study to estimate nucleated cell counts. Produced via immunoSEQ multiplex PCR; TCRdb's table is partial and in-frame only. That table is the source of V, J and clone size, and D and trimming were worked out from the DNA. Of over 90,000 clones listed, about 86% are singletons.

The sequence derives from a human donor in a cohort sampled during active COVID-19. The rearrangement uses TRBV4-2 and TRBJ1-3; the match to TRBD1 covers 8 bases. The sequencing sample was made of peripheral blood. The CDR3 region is CASSQVDRGSGNTIYF. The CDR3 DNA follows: TGTGCCAGCAGCCAAGTTGACAGGGGATCTGGAAACACCATATATTTT.